The rows below give T cell receptor beta chains drawn from one sample of a study of blood T cells in healthy people across ages. In TCRdb, the 5' RACE reads were re-called with MiXCR into one record per CDR3 protein. The table shows approximately 2,000,000 distinct CDR3 sequences, with 30% to 40% occurring only once. The sequenced sample consisted of blood. The receptors originated from a human donor in good health. The conserved cysteine and the conserved F or W are not part of the CDR3 here. Fields, in order: J gene, V gene, CDR3 protein.

j_call: TRBJ2-1; v_call: TRBV15; cdr3_aa: ATSRVTGAGSYNEQF
j_call: .; v_call: TRBV27; cdr3_aa: ASSLTPGAGGYEQY
j_call: TRBJ2-5; v_call: TRBV11-2; cdr3_aa: ASSLVASAGETQY
j_call: TRBJ2-7; v_call: TRBV3-1; cdr3_aa: ASSPETGGSYEQY
j_call: TRBJ2-3; v_call: TRBV4-3; cdr3_aa: ASSQHRGTGTDTQY
j_call: TRBJ1-2; v_call: TRBV6-5; cdr3_aa: ASSYTLRTGAEEHGYT
j_call: TRBJ2-7; v_call: TRBV12-3/TRBV12-4; cdr3_aa: ASSLMGANSYEQY
j_call: TRBJ1-1; v_call: TRBV29-1; cdr3_aa: SANREWGTEAF
j_call: TRBJ2-1; v_call: TRBV6-2/TRBV6-3; cdr3_aa: ASSYRGRLNNEQF
j_call: TRBJ2-7; v_call: TRBV7-2; cdr3_aa: ASNTGQGFYEQY
j_call: TRBJ1-6; v_call: TRBV27; cdr3_aa: ATAYMSGRVNSPLH
j_call: TRBJ2-3; v_call: TRBV6-6; cdr3_aa: ASTSGGGFTDTQY
j_call: TRBJ2-4; v_call: TRBV5-1; cdr3_aa: ATTPLPGRTYGQY
j_call: TRBJ1-5; v_call: TRBV12-3/TRBV12-4; cdr3_aa: ASKGDRGRNQPQH
j_call: TRBJ2-1; v_call: TRBV6-4; cdr3_aa: ASSEGQLFSEQF
j_call: TRBJ1-5; v_call: TRBV11-1; cdr3_aa: ASSLWNEGQKH
j_call: TRBJ2-1; v_call: TRBV7-9; cdr3_aa: ASSNPRTIVGEQF
j_call: TRBJ2-7; v_call: TRBV15; cdr3_aa: ATSRLQGEDYEQY
j_call: TRBJ1-2; v_call: TRBV20-1; cdr3_aa: SAPLGTALDPNRYT
j_call: TRBJ2-1; v_call: TRBV4-1; cdr3_aa: ASRAWGSGGAGEQF
j_call: TRBJ1-1; v_call: TRBV29-1; cdr3_aa: SVFKGWEAF
j_call: TRBJ2-2; v_call: TRBV29-1; cdr3_aa: SVEGASGTNTGELF
j_call: TRBJ2-1; v_call: TRBV6-6; cdr3_aa: ATSGRERFPPRQF
j_call: TRBJ1-1; v_call: TRBV6-4; cdr3_aa: ASSSPSWPLNTEAF
j_call: TRBJ2-7; v_call: TRBV5-1; cdr3_aa: ASSSGLAGIYEQY
j_call: TRBJ2-1; v_call: TRBV11-2; cdr3_aa: VSSLLKGWNNEQF
j_call: TRBJ1-6; v_call: TRBV4-3; cdr3_aa: ASSQVPQANNSPLH
j_call: TRBJ1-2; v_call: TRBV5-5; cdr3_aa: ASSLAVGGLYGYT
j_call: TRBJ1-2; v_call: TRBV20-1; cdr3_aa: SAKPPTGGYGYT
j_call: TRBJ1-2; v_call: TRBV10-3; cdr3_aa: AISTRRMDDQSDYGYT
j_call: TRBJ1-2; v_call: TRBV27; cdr3_aa: ASSFGRGHGYT
j_call: TRBJ1-2; v_call: TRBV20-1; cdr3_aa: SARDQATGGGYGYT
j_call: TRBJ2-1; v_call: TRBV9; cdr3_aa: ASTMSGGYYNEQF
j_call: TRBJ2-1; v_call: TRBV2; cdr3_aa: ASSQGQSFYNEQF
j_call: TRBJ2-1; v_call: TRBV6-1; cdr3_aa: ASSEGRDWRGGYEQF
j_call: TRBJ1-2; v_call: TRBV27; cdr3_aa: ASSSGLNYGYT
j_call: TRBJ1-1; v_call: TRBV7-9; cdr3_aa: ASSRGGVGTEAF